This paragraph covers one T cell receptor beta chain sequence. The antigen is undetermined. The sample is drawn from a study of T-cell memory formation after mild COVID-19. Study-wide points: Balance between CD4 and CD8 was seen in clones contracting day 15 to 85, and a CD4+ lean was seen in later expanders.

Constant-segment primers served in 5'RACE that generated TCR alpha and TCR beta cDNA libraries bearing sample barcodes and UMIs. A single record per CDR3 protein comes from TCRdb applying MiXCR to the 5' RACE reads. The data contain some 300,000 distinct CDR3 sequences, 20% to 25% of them singletons. Trimming removed 3 bases at V and 4 bases at J, with 13 bases between. CDR3 length: 14 residues. Germline V gives CDR1 SGHDT, CDR2 YYEEEE. Sequencing was carried out using PBMCs or a T cell subset sorted from them (not recorded which). This sequence joins TRBV5-6 and TRBJ2-5; D is possibly TRBD2 (5 bases). This receptor was obtained from a man younger than 35 who had mild COVID-19 (a few samples of this study predate the infection). Cell type and time point are not known. CDR3 amino acids: CASSWSRRGETQYF. Written as DNA, the CDR3 is TGTGCCAGCAGCTGGTCGAGACGGGGAGAGACCCAGTACTTC.